These 31 T cell receptor beta chains came from one sample sequenced in a study of vaccination and CD4 T cells after COVID-19. The antigens of these receptors remain unknown. CD4+ T cells that had been cultured provided DNA sequenced with the Oncomine TCR Beta short-read assay. TCRdb re-analysed the PCR reads in MiXCR, keeping a single row per CDR3 protein. Here the sample spans around 26,000 distinct CDR3 sequences, under 70% being singletons. Specified treatment: roughly 11-day PBMC culture with coronavirus spike peptide pools or control peptides (ViraFEST assay). The sequenced material came from CD4+ T cells from blood, cultured in vitro. These TCRs come from a human donor who had recovered from COVID-19.

This clonotype was counted a single time. The genes are TRBV29-1 and TRBJ1-1; 9 bases agree with TRBD1. The CDR3 runs 13 residues. V shed 3 bases, J shed 7 bases, and the junction held 6 bases outside the gene matches. The germline CDR1 and CDR2 sequences are SQVTM and ANQGSEA. The CDR3 region has the DNA TGCAGCGTTGATCCGGGACAGGGTAGTGAAGCTTTCTTT. It yields the protein CSVDPGQGSEAFF.

The chain joins TRBV6-2 or TRBV6-3 to TRBJ2-1; D not resolved. CDR3 length equals 15 residues. Germline V lookup: CDR1 MNHEY, CDR2 SVGEGT. Trimming pared 2 bases from V and 0 bases from J, leaving 8 bases between. In nucleotides, the CDR3 is TGTGCCAGCAGTTACGACCTGAGCTCCTACAATGAGCAGTTCTTC. It yields the protein CASSYDLSSYNEQFF.

The gene calls are TRBV20-1 and TRBJ1-5; D is unresolved. This CDR3 spans 16 amino acids. The V end was cut by 0 bases, the J end by 1 base, with 13 bases between. Germline V CDR1 and CDR2: DFQATT, SNEGSKA (reference sequence). CDR3 region: CSARDRKGGSNQPQHF. CDR3 bases: TGCAGTGCTAGAGATCGAAAAGGAGGGAGCAATCAGCCCCAGCATTTT.

V is TRBV7-2 and J is TRBJ1-2; D perhaps matches TRBD1 (6 bases). The ends were cut back, 6 bases at V and 4 bases at J, with 12 bases in the middle. The germline V gene encodes CDR1 SGHTA and CDR2 FQGNSA. The CDR3 length is 13 residues. CDR3 nucleotide sequence: TGTGCCAGCAGGCTAACAGGGAGCTATGGCTACACCTTC. Translation gives CASRLTGSYGYTF.

This clonotype was detected only once. CDR3 sequence reads: CASTPDRVGETQYF. CDR3 in DNA: TGTGCCAGCACCCCCGACAGGGTCGGGGAGACCCAGTACTTC. V gene TRBV6-1 combines with J gene TRBJ2-5; 7 bases line up with TRBD1. The CDR3 loop spans 14 amino acids. Per germline, CDR1 MNHNS and CDR2 SASEGT. V lost 7 bases, J lost 5 bases, and 10 bases stayed unmatched.

This chain connects TRBV27 to TRBJ2-2; TRBD2 aligns across 9 bases. Unmatched junction bases numbered 8, after V lost 2 bases and J lost 7 bases. Germline assignment: CDR1 MNHEY and CDR2 SMNVEV (reference sequence). The CDR3 spans 16 residues. The CDR3 coding sequence is TGTGCCAGCAGTTTACAAGCGGGAGGTGTCGGCGGGGAGCTGTTTTTT. Translated: CASSLQAGGVGGELFF.

This chain links TRBV7-8 with TRBJ2-5; 11 bases agree with TRBD2. Germline CDR1 SGHVS, CDR2 FQNEAQ. V trimming: 0 bases; J trimming: 5 bases; junction bases outside the gene matches: 5. This CDR3 has 16 residues. DNA of the CDR3: TGTGCCAGCAGCTTAGCTAGCGGGAGGGCCTGGGAGACCCAGTACTTC. Translation gives CASSLASGRAWETQYF.

The count of this clonotype is one. The V gene is TRBV7-9, the J gene TRBJ1-3; unclear D gene. V shed 3 bases and J shed 1 base, with 10 bases lying between them. CDR3 size: 15 residues. Per germline, CDR1 SEHNR and CDR2 FQNEAQ (reference sequence). The CDR3 reads CASSFGLTSGNTIYF. DNA for the CDR3: TGTGCCAGCAGCTTCGGGTTAACGTCTGGAAACACCATATATTTT.

The V and J genes are TRBV28 and TRBJ2-3; 13 bases line up with TRBD2. This CDR3 is built from 18 residues. The germline V gene encodes CDR1 MDHEN and CDR2 SYDVKM. V dropped 5 bases and J dropped 0; count of bases not matched to a gene: 8. The CDR3 DNA reads as TGTGCCAGCAGTCAGCCTGGACTAGCGGGAGCTAGCACAGATACGCAGTATTTT. This gives the protein CASSQPGLAGASTDTQYF.

This clonotype occurred a few times. This rearrangement joins TRBV10-1 to TRBJ2-1; 13 bases are a match to TRBD2. The CDR3 contains 15 residues. Trimming at V came to 5 bases and at J to 8 bases, leaving 6 bases not matched to a gene. CDR1 is WNHNN and CDR2 is SYGVQD in the germline V gene (reference sequence). The CDR3 DNA is TGCGCCAGCAGTCAACTAGCGGGAGGGCCCTATGAGCAGTTCTTC. Protein: CASSQLAGGPYEQFF.

The chain couples TRBV30 to TRBJ1-2, with 10 bases matching TRBD1. CDR3 size: 15 residues. V trimming: 3 bases; J trimming: 4 bases; junction bases outside the gene matches: 8. The germline V gene encodes CDR1 GTSNPN and CDR2 SVGIG (reference sequence). This CDR3 reads CAWSARQGAPYGYTF. The CDR3 DNA sequence: TGTGCCTGGAGCGCAAGACAGGGGGCTCCCTATGGCTACACCTTC.

This clonotype was counted only a few times. The chain recombines TRBV20-1 with TRBJ2-3; D perhaps matches TRBD2 (6 bases). Germline loops: CDR1 DFQATT, CDR2 SNEGSKA (reference sequence). CDR3 length: 15 residues. V was shortened by 4 bases and J by 0 bases, with 14 bases between the two germline ends. The CDR3 loop reads CSAIRGGTSTDTQYF. The CDR3 DNA reads TGCAGTGCTATTAGGGGCGGGACGAGCACAGATACGCAGTATTTT.

This chain links TRBV19 with TRBJ2-2; 10 bases are shared with TRBD2. This CDR3 spans 20 amino acids. From germline, CDR1 is LNHDA and CDR2 SQIVND (reference sequence). V gave up 2 bases and J gave up 3 bases; unmatched junction bases: 15. CDR3 region: CASSIRLAGSPVLDTGELFF. The CDR3 nucleotides read TGTGCCAGTAGTATACGACTAGCGGGCTCCCCAGTCCTGGACACCGGGGAGCTGTTTTTT.

The chain employs TRBV28 and TRBJ1-1; possibly TRBD1 for D (5 bases). V dropped 3 bases and J dropped 3 bases, with 17 bases sitting between them. This CDR3 contains 16 residues. From germline, CDR1 is MDHEN and CDR2 SYDVKM. The CDR3 sequence is CASSFPTTWGDTEAFF. CDR3 nucleotide sequence: TGTGCCAGCAGTTTCCCTACCACTTGGGGGGACACTGAAGCTTTCTTT.

This chain joins TRBV6-4 and TRBJ2-7, with a weak D call TRBD2 (5 bases). Germline V gene data show CDR1 as MRHNA and CDR2 as SNTAGT. There are 14 residues in the CDR3. The germline V and J ends were trimmed by 3 bases and 2 bases, with 11 bases remaining between them. DNA of the CDR3: TGTGCCAGCAGTGAAAGTCTAGCCCCCTACGAGCAGTACTTC. Translation: CASSESLAPYEQYF.

The rearrangement joins TRBV7-7 to TRBJ2-1; tentatively, D is TRBD1 or TRBD2 (5 bases each). The CDR3 sequence is 15 residues long. Germline V gene sequence: CDR1 SSHAT, CDR2 FNYEAQ (reference sequence). CDR3 amino acids: CASARWGSRPDEQFF. The CDR3 bases are TGTGCTAGCGCGAGGTGGGGGAGTCGCCCTGATGAGCAGTTCTTC.

This clonotype was observed a few times. The chain carries TRBV12-3 or TRBV12-4 and TRBJ1-6, with TRBD1 identical over 9 bases. The CDR3 loop spans 15 amino acids. V shed 3 bases, J shed 8 bases, and the junction held 5 bases outside the gene matches. For the CDR3, the DNA is TGTGCCAGCAGTTTGTCAGGGACAGGGTATTCACCCCTCCACTTT. Translation gives CASSLSGTGYSPLHF.

This chain links TRBV6-1 with TRBJ2-7; D is unclear. The ends were cut back, 8 bases at V and 0 bases at J, with 2 bases in the middle. Germline CDR1 MNHNS, CDR2 SASEGT. The CDR3 runs to 10 residues. As DNA, the CDR3 is TGTGCCAGCTTCTCCTACGAGCAGTACTTC. This encodes CASFSYEQYF.

The V gene is TRBV10-3, the J gene TRBJ2-1, with 9 bases matching TRBD2. The CDR3 consists of 15 residues. The germline V gene has CDR1 ENHRY and CDR2 SYGVKD. V was clipped by 2 bases and J by 9 bases; unmatched bases: 8. The CDR3 here is CAISEEAGGPGEQFF. The CDR3 region has the DNA TGTGCCATCAGTGAGGAGGCGGGAGGGCCGGGTGAGCAGTTCTTC.

CDR3 DNA: TGCAGTGTCGTCCGGGACCGGGCCTACGAGCAGTACTTC. Residues: CSVVRDRAYEQYF. This chain links TRBV20-1 with TRBJ2-7; D is possibly TRBD1 or TRBD2 (5 bases each). CDR3 length equals 13 residues. Germline CDR1 is DFQATT and CDR2 is SNEGSKA (reference sequence). The germline V and J ends were trimmed by 7 bases and 2 bases, with 15 bases remaining between them.

V and J are TRBV20-1 and TRBJ1-6; 8 bases are a match to TRBD1. This CDR3 region has 12 residues. V trimming: 5 bases; J trimming: 17 bases; junction bases outside the gene matches: 11. The V gene's germline CDR1 is DFQATT and CDR2 SNEGSKA (reference sequence). CDR3 sequence (DNA): TGCAGTGCTCCCCGGGGAGACAGGGGAGTCCACTTT. Encoded protein: CSAPRGDRGVHF.

V gene TRBV14 combines with J gene TRBJ2-3; 8 nucleotides line up with TRBD2. The V gene end was trimmed by 3 bases and the J gene end by 4 bases; junction bases not matched to a gene: 6. Germline CDR1 reads SGHDN; CDR2 reads FVKESK. CDR3 length: 15 residues. CDR3 coding DNA: TGTGCCAGCAGCCAGCGGACTAGCCCCGCAGATACGCAGTATTTT. It yields the protein CASSQRTSPADTQYF.

The table lists this clonotype with a count of one. For the CDR3, the DNA is TGTGCCAGCAGTCCGACCTGGGGGAGGCACTACGAGCAGTACTTC. This translates into CASSPTWGRHYEQYF. The rearrangement links TRBV7-9 to TRBJ2-7; TRBD2 might be the D (6 bases). The CDR3 is 15 residues long. V dropped 6 bases and J dropped 3 bases, with 18 bases sitting between them. Per germline, CDR1 SEHNR and CDR2 FQNEAQ (reference sequence).

This rearrangement joins TRBV6-4 to TRBJ1-6; tentative D call: TRBD1 (6 bases). This CDR3 spans 15 amino acids. Germline V gene data show CDR1 as MRHNA and CDR2 as SNTAGT. Between the trimmed V and J ends, which lost 6 bases and 4 bases, there was a span of 13 bases. The CDR3 loop is CASSRGTSYNSPLHF. The CDR3 DNA sequence: TGTGCCAGCAGCCGCGGGACAAGTTATAATTCACCCCTCCACTTT.

In this sample, this clonotype turned up a few times. The junction differs from germline at one of its ends, possibly a read error. The chain joins TRBV10-3 to TRBJ2-7, with D perhaps matching TRBD1 or TRBD2 (5 bases each). This CDR3 has 17 residues. Germline loops: CDR1 ENHRY, CDR2 SYGVKD. The CDR3, as DNA: TGTGCCATCAGCGAGTCCGGAGCAGGGCAGCGGTTCGGTGAGCAGTACTTC. As protein: CAISESGAGQRFGEQYF.

The chain links TRBV6-5 to TRBJ2-1; TRBD1 aligns across 9 bases. The CDR3 runs to 14 residues. Germline V lookup: CDR1 MNHEY, CDR2 SVGAGI. V was pared by 4 bases and J by 11 bases, with 9 bases of the junction left unmatched. As DNA, the CDR3 is TGTGCCAGCAGTTCCACCAGGGACAGGGAGCAGCAGTTCTTC. The encoded protein is CASSSTRDREQQFF.

The chain uses TRBV28 and TRBJ1-5; no clear D gene. Trimming pared 5 bases from V and 7 bases from J, leaving 9 bases between. Germline V gene data show CDR1 as MDHEN and CDR2 as SYDVKM. The length of the CDR3 is 12 residues. The CDR3 is CASSVPGQPQHF. The CDR3 DNA sequence: TGTGCCAGCAGTGTACCGGGCCAGCCCCAGCATTTT.

Only a few counts were recorded for this clonotype. The chain has TRBV28 and TRBJ1-2; 9 bases align to TRBD1. This CDR3 spans 13 amino acids. Germline V gene lookup returns CDR1 MDHEN and CDR2 SYDVKM. The V and J ends lost 6 bases and 8 bases, in that order; junction bases with no gene match: 7. The CDR3 sequence is CASREGTGNGYTF. Written as DNA, the CDR3 is TGTGCCAGCAGGGAAGGGACAGGGAACGGCTACACCTTC.

The rearrangement joins TRBV24-1 to TRBJ2-2, with TRBD2 identical over 14 bases. Trimming took 6 bases from V and 5 from J; bases not matched to a gene: 4. Per the germline V gene, CDR1 is KGHDR and CDR2 is SFDVKD. The CDR3 loop spans 16 amino acids. In nucleotides, the CDR3 is TGTGCCACCAGTCGACTAGCGGGAGGGAGGACCGGGGAGCTGTTTTTT. Its translation: CATSRLAGGRTGELFF.

The rearrangement uses TRBV6-2 or TRBV6-3 and TRBJ1-6, with no clear D. V was pared by 6 bases and J by 8 bases, with 17 bases between. CDR1 MNHEY and CDR2 SVGEGT come from the germline V gene. This CDR3 region has 15 residues. The CDR3 protein is CASRDAKGSYSPLHF. The CDR3 bases are TGTGCCAGCAGAGATGCTAAAGGTTCATATTCACCCCTCCACTTT.

This chain connects TRBV20-1 to TRBJ1-5, with a weak D call TRBD1 (5 bases). CDR3 length: 16 residues. Germline CDR1 is DFQATT and CDR2 is SNEGSKA (reference sequence). The ends were cut back, 3 bases at V and 3 bases at J, with 18 bases in the middle. CDR3 coding DNA: TGCAGTGCTAGTGGGGGACGAGGGGTCCTCAATCAGCCCCAGCATTTT. Translation: CSASGGRGVLNQPQHF.